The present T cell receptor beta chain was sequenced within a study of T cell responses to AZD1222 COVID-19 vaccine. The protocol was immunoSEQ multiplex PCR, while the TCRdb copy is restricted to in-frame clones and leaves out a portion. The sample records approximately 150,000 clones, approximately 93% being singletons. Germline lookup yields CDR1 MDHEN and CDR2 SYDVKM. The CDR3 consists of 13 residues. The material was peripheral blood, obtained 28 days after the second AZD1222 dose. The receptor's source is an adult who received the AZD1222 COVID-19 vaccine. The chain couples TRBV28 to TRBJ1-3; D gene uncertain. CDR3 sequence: CATRLAAGNTIYF. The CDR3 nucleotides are TGTGCTACACGTCTGGCGGCTGGAAACACCATATATTTT.